This TCR beta chain was sequenced during a study of T-cell memory formation after mild COVID-19 (dated by TCRdb to the early 2020s). Context from the whole study: TCR sequence clusters from the two donors were largely donor specific. T-cell clones expanding and contracting after mild COVID-19 in a couple of donors were tracked by longitudinal TCRalpha and TCRbeta repertoire sequencing. Two young, previously healthy adult volunteers made up the cohort, one male and one female.

The reads were generated on an Illumina NovaSeq 6000. cDNA libraries for TCRalpha and TCRbeta were prepared by 5'RACE using constant-segment primers, with sample barcodes and unique molecular identifiers added. RNA was extracted from every sample with Trizol reagent. The libraries were amplified in two PCR steps, and the second step added a second sample barcode and Illumina TruSeq adapters. Libraries were sequenced on an Illumina NovaSeq with 2 x 150 bp paired-end reads. Per the authors' processing: Reads were demultiplexed and collapsed into UMI-guided consensus sequences with migec v1.2.7. Using mixcr v2.1.11, UMI consensuses were aligned to TRA and TRB V and J templates and then assembled into clonotypes. A clonotype was counted as expanded or contracted only if both edgeR and NoisET called the change significant, with noise models trained on biological replicates. For edgeR calls, the cutoffs were a false discovery rate-adjusted p below 0.01 and a log2 fold-change threshold of 1. As an exploratory analysis of dynamics, PCA with hierarchical clustering was applied to max-normalized trajectories of the 1000 most abundant clonotypes. Separately sequenced CD4+ and CD8+ repertoires were used to assign a CD4 or CD8 phenotype to each responding clone. TCRdb trimmed public reads at Q25 via fastp, called clones via MiXCR and kept in-frame beta chains. A single entry per CDR3 protein holds the most common genes and DNA from its merged rows. V and J calls and clone size were set by TCRdb, not the authors. In all, the sample holds 300,000 to 400,000 distinct CDR3 sequences, and around 21% of those were seen once. The ten largest make up roughly an eighth of the sample.

PBMCs were isolated by Ficoll-Paque density gradient centrifugation. As for this clonotype: Its antigen is currently not known. The record has no base qualities; no much larger clone is one base away.

From cysteine to phenylalanine, the CDR3 is 17 amino acids long. Only the CDR3 portion is preserved as DNA: 51 bases, with reading frame beginning at the first base. A distance of 20 bases separates the germline ends of V and J, which lose 2 bases and 4 bases respectively. The CDR1 and CDR2 encoded by the germline V gene (reference sequence) are MNHNY and SVGAGI. Study-level results and caveats: The study covered only a couple of mild cases, and larger cohorts including severe cases with pre-infection samples were considered necessary. Clones contracting from day 15 to 85 had balanced CD4/CD8 phenotypes, while a second wave expanding from day 15 to 37 was biased towards CD4+. Contracting CD4+ clones were located mainly in the CM and EM memory subsets, whereas CD8+ clones were found to be enriched in EMRA. Some responding clones were detected in pre-infection memory, which suggested that pre-existing cross-reactive memory T cells had joined the SARS-CoV-2 response. The second-wave clones that peaked on day 37 were not confirmed to be SARS-CoV-2 specific.

The receptor was derived from an adult woman who had mild COVID-19 (a few samples of this study predate the infection). The sample titles of this study are shuffled in the database, so cell type and time point are left out; the donor was told from shared clones. The sequence joins TRBV6-6 to TRBJ1-1; TRBD1 is possibly the D segment (5 matching bases). The sequenced sample consisted of PBMCs or a T cell subset sorted from them (not recorded which). The CDR3 reads CASSYPTTGGDATEAFF. The nucleotide sequence reads TGTGCCAGCAGTTACCCTACTACGGGGGGGGATGCCACTGAAGCTTTCTTT.